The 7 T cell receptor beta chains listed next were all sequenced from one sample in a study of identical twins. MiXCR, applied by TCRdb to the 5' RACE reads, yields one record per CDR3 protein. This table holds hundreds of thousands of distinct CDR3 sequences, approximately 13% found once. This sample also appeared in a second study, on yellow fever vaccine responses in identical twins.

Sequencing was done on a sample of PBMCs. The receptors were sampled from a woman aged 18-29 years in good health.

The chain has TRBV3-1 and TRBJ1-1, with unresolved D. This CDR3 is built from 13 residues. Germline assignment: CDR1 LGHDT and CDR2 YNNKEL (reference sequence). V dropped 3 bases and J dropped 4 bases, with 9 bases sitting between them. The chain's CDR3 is CASSQERITEAFF. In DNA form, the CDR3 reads TGTGCCAGCAGCCAGGAGAGAATCACTGAAGCTTTCTTT.

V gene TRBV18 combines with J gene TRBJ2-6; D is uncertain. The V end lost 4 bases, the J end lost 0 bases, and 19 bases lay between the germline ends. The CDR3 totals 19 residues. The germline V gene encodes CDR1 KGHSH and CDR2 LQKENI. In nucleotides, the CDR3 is TGTGCCAGCTCACTTTCGAACAGTCACCCCGTCTCTGGGGCCAACGTCCTGACTTTC. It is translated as CASSLSNSHPVSGANVLTF.

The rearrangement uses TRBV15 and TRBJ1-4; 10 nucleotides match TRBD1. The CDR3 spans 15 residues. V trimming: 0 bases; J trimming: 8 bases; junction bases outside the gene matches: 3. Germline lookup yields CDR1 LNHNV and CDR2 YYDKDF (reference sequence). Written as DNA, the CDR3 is TGTGCCACCAGCAGAGATCAGGGACAGGGGGAAAAACTGTTTTTT. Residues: CATSRDQGQGEKLFF.

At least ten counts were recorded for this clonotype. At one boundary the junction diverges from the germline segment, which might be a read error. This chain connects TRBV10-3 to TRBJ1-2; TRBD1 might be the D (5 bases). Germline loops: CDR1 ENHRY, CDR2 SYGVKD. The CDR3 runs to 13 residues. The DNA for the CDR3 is TGTGCCATCCGATCGGGACTTAACGATGGCTACACCTTC. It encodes CAIRSGLNDGYTF.

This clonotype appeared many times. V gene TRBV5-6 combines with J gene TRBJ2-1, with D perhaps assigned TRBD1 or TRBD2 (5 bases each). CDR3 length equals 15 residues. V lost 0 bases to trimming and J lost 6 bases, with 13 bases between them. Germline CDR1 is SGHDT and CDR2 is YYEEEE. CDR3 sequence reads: CASSLDGARGNEQFF. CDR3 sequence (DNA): TGTGCCAGCAGCTTGGATGGGGCACGGGGCAATGAGCAGTTCTTC.

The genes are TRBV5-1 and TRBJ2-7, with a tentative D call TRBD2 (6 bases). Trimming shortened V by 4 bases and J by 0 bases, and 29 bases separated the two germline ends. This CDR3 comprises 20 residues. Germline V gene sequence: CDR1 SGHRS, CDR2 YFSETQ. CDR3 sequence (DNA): TGCGCCAGCAGCAACCCCCGGGTCCCAGGCCGGGACTGGAGCTCCTACGAGCAGTACTTC. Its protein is CASSNPRVPGRDWSSYEQYF.

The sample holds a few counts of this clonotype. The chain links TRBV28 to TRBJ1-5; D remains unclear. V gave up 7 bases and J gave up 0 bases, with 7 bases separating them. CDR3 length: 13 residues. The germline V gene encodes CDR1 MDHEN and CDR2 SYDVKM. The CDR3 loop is CASNDLSNQPQHF. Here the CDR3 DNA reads TGTGCCAGCAATGATCTTAGCAATCAGCCCCAGCATTTT.